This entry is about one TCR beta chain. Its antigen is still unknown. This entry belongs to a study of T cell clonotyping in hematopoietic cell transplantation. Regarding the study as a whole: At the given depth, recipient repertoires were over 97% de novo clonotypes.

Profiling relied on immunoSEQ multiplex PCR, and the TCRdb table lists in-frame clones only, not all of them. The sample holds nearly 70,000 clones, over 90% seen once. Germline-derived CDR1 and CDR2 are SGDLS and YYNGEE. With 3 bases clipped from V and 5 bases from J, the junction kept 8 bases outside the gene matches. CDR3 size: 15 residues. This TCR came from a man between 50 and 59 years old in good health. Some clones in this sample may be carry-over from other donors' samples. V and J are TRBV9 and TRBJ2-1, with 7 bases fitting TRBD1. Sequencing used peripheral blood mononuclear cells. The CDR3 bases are TGTGCCAGCAGCGCACTACGGGACAGCCACAATGAGCAGTTCTTC. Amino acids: CASSALRDSHNEQFF.